This TCR beta chain was identified during a study of T cells in Graves' hyperthyroidism and ophthalmopathy. The overall study: Before treatment of any kind, peripheral blood was taken at initial diagnosis. General study findings and limits: Most clonotypes that expanded in the thyroid above 0.001 also showed up in blood.

The CDR3 runs 13 residues. V was shortened by 6 bases and J by 7 bases, with 15 bases between the two germline ends. Germline lookup yields CDR1 MDHEN and CDR2 SYDVKM. From RNA transcripts, TCR beta CDR3 regions were amplified. The HTBI primer set drove a first-round RT-PCR of the TCR CDR3. TCRdb redid the calling of the multiplex PCR reads with MiXCR, one entry per CDR3 protein. The data show roughly 250,000 distinct CDR3 sequences, about 20% seen once. As regards this clonotype: No antigen is known for it.

This clonotype was obtained from a man under 40 with Graves' ophthalmopathy. The sample comprised blood. The chain combines TRBV28 with TRBJ1-2; unclear D gene. CDR3 sequence (DNA): TGTGCCAGCAGCCCTGGGAGGGTCACTGGCTACACCTTC. Translating gives CASSPGRVTGYTF.